This T cell receptor beta chain appears in the sequencing data of a study of blood T cell repertoires in COVID-19. About the research overall: Sites across the United States, Italy and Spain contributed samples from acute and convalescent COVID-19. Sources were T cells, B-cell-depleted T cells, or PBMCs; the material itself was cDNA or gDNA.

Original processing methods: For nucleated cells, counts were estimated from reference gene primer amplification. This table comes from immunoSEQ multiplex PCR, and its TCRdb copy is limited to in-frame clones, with some not included. V and J calls and clone size are copied from that table; D and trimming were computed from the DNA. In the table there are a few hundred thousand clones, around four fifths of which are singletons. This CDR3 is built from 15 residues. The J segment lost 2 bases and the V segment lost 1 base, leaving 7 bases of the junction unmatched. The germline CDR1 and CDR2 sequences are GTSNPN and SVGIG (reference sequence).

The sample comprised peripheral blood. This receptor was taken from a woman of 80 years or more with active or convalescent COVID-19. This chain uses TRBV30 with TRBJ2-5; 7 bases agree with TRBD2. In nucleotides, the CDR3 is TGTGCCTGGAGTGAAAGAGCGGGGATTCAAGAGACCCAGTACTTC. Translated: CAWSERAGIQETQYF.